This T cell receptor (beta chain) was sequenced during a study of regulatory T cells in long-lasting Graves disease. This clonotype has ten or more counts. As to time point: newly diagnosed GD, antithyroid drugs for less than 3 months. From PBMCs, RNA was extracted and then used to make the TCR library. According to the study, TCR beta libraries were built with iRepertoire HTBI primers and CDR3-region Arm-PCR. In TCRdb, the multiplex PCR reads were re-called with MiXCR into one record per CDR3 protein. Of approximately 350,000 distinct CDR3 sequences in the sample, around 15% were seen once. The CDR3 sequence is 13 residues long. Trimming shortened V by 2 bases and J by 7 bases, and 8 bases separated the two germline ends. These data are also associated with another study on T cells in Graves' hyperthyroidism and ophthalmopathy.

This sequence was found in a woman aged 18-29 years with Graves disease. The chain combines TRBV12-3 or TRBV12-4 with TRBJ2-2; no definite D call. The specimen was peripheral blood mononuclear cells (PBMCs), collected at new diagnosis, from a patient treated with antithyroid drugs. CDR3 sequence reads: CASSLSPNGELFF. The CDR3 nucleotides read TGTGCCAGCAGTTTATCTCCCAACGGGGAGCTGTTTTTT.